Described below is a single TCR beta chain sequence and its context. TCRdb's table, derived via immunoSEQ multiplex PCR, lists solely in-frame clones and lacks some. The sample consists of around 68,000 clones, just over 90% of them appearing once. The data were taken from a study of T cell changes during pregnancy in multiple sclerosis. The V and J ends lost 2 bases and 8 bases, in that order; junction bases with no gene match: 3. The CDR3 consists of 14 residues. Per the germline V gene, CDR1 is SGHDT and CDR2 is YYEEEE. The chain links TRBV5-6 to TRBJ2-1, with 11 bases that match TRBD2. Sample: peripheral blood, taken in the third trimester of pregnancy. This TCR was recovered from a female donor with multiple sclerosis, enrolled in a pregnancy study. CDR3 protein: CASSFSGGAHEQFF. The CDR3 DNA follows: TGTGCCAGCAGCTTTAGCGGGGGGGCACATGAGCAGTTCTTC.